Listed below are T cell receptor beta chains from one sample, sequenced in a study of read filtering for tumor transcriptome and immune sequencing. TCRdb reprocessed the reads via MiXCR and lists one record per CDR3 protein. The data contain some 25,000 distinct CDR3 sequences, 20% to 25% of them singletons. Sequences were obtained from a population of CD138-negative cells sorted from bone marrow. Receptors originate from a donor at least 40 years old with multiple myeloma. Both conserved end residues are part of each CDR3. The D gene is left open where the match is weak. A clone size is listed for some rows: how often the clone was seen (once, few, many), or a class if it is expanded.

>TRBJ2-7|TRBD1|medium-sized|TRBV5-1
TGCGCCAGCAGTTACGGAGGGACAGGGAGCTCCTACGAGCAGTACTTC
CASSYGGTGSSYEQYF
>TRBJ2-1|NA|NA|TRBV29-1
TGCAGCGTTGAGAGGGGGAGCAGTGAGCAGTTCTTC
CSVERGSSEQFF
>TRBJ2-5|NA|NA|TRBV29-1
TGCAGCGTTGAAGACGAGGCGTCACGGTGGGAGACCCAGTACTTC
CSVEDEASRWETQYF
>TRBJ2-2|NA|many|TRBV7-3
TGTGCCAGCAGCTTATGGCAGGGAAACACCGGGGAGCTGTTTTTT
CASSLWQGNTGELFF
>TRBJ1-2|NA|few|TRBV2
TGTGCCAGCACTCAACGGGCAGAAGATGGCTACACCTTC
CASTQRAEDGYTF
>TRBJ2-3|TRBD1|NA|TRBV5-1
TGCGCCAGCAGCTTGGAAGGGGGCGGAGATACGCAGTATTTT
CASSLEGGGDTQYF
>TRBJ2-7|NA|many|TRBV30
TGTGCCTGGAGTAAACGGGCGGGCTACTCCTACGAGCAGTACTTC
CAWSKRAGYSYEQYF
>TRBJ2-2|NA|many|TRBV11-2
TGTGCCAGCAGCCCGAGCGGACGCACCGGGGAGCTGTTTTTT
CASSPSGRTGELFF
>TRBJ1-3|TRBD1|few|TRBV3-1
TGTGCCAGCAGCCAGGACAGGGGGCAAAACACCATATATTTT
CASSQDRGQNTIYF
>TRBJ1-1|NA|many|TRBV27
TGTGCCAGCAGTTTATCGATTTCGGCTGAAGCTTTCTTT
CASSLSISAEAFF
>TRBJ2-1|TRBD2|many|TRBV15
TGTGCCACCAGCCCCCCCCTAGCTAGCGGGAGAAATGAGCAGTTCTTC
CATSPPLASGRNEQFF
>TRBJ2-1|NA|NA|TRBV28
TGTGCCAGCAGTTGGGTTGAGCAGTTCTTC
CASSWVEQFF
>TRBJ2-7|TRBD2|many|TRBV29-1
TGCAGCGTTGGTCGGGGACTAGCGGGAGGCGAGCAGTACTTC
CSVGRGLAGGEQYF
>TRBJ2-7|TRBD2|many|TRBV7-6
TGTGCCAGCAGCTTAGCTGGACTAGCGGACTACGAGCAGTACTTC
CASSLAGLADYEQYF
>TRBJ2-2|NA|once|TRBV11-2
TGTGCCAACAGAGTCAACACCGGGGAGCTGTTTTTT
CANRVNTGELFF
>TRBJ2-7|TRBD2|many|TRBV28
TGTGCCAGCAGCCTCCCACTCAACCGGGGGGGCTACGAGCAGTACTTC
CASSLPLNRGGYEQYF
>TRBJ2-1|NA|few|TRBV20-1
TGCAGTGCTCCGGGGGCGGACTACTCCTACAATGAGCAGTTCTTC
CSAPGADYSYNEQFF
>TRBJ2-1|TRBD2|many|TRBV6-4
TGTGCCAGCAGTTCCCTAGCGGGCTACAATGAGCAGTTCTTC
CASSSLAGYNEQFF
>TRBJ2-2|TRBD2|few|TRBV28
TGTGCCAGCGTAGGTAGCGGGGCTAACACCGGGGAGCTGTTTTTT
CASVGSGANTGELFF
>TRBJ2-3|TRBD2|NA|TRBV28
TGTGCCACCTATAGCGGGAGAGACACAGATAGGCAGTATTTT
CATYSGRDTDRQYF
>TRBJ2-7|NA|NA|TRBV4-1
TGCGCCCGCAGCGGCCGGGACGGCCTTTCCTACGAGCAGTACTTT
CARSGRDGLSYEQYF
>TRBJ1-1|NA|many|TRBV28
TGTGCCAGCAGTTTAAGGGGGTTTGGGACTGAAGCTTTCTTT
CASSLRGFGTEAFF
>TRBJ2-1|TRBD1|medium-sized|TRBV20-1
TGCAGTGCTAGAGACGTCCGACAGGGAAGGAATGAGCAGTTCTTC
CSARDVRQGRNEQFF
>TRBJ2-7|TRBD2|few|TRBV3-1
TGTGCCAGCAGCTTAAGCGGGAGTTCCCCCTACGAGCAGTACTTC
CASSLSGSSPYEQYF
>TRBJ2-3|NA|many|TRBV28
TGTGCCAGCAGTTCATCCTCAGATACGCAGTATTTT
CASSSSSDTQYF
>TRBJ2-7|NA|many|TRBV28
TGTGCCAGCAGTTTACACCCGGGAGAGGGGGAGCAGTACTTC
CASSLHPGEGEQYF
>TRBJ2-7|NA|many|TRBV5-1
TGCGCCAGCAGCTTGGGCGCGGCGGGTCCCTACGAGCAGTACTTC
CASSLGAAGPYEQYF
>TRBJ2-2|TRBD2|NA|TRBV27
TGTGCCAGCAGTTGGACTAGCGGGGCCGGGGAGCTGTTTTTT
CASSWTSGAGELFF
>TRBJ2-1|TRBD2|many|TRBV10-3
TGTGCCATCAGTGAGTCGACTAGCGGGAGCCCGGAGTTCTTC
CAISESTSGSPEFF
>TRBJ2-1|NA|many|TRBV3-1
TGTGCCAGCAGCCAAGTCCCCCGCGGAGGCTCCTACAATGAGCAGTTCTTC
CASSQVPRGGSYNEQFF
>TRBJ2-6|TRBD2|many|TRBV10-3
TGTGCCATCCGCCAGACTAGCGGGAGGGGCGCTGGGGCCAACGTCCTGACTTTC
CAIRQTSGRGAGANVLTF
>TRBJ2-7|NA|few|TRBV20-1
TGCAGTGCTCCTGGGGGTAGAGGGGGTTTGTACGAGCAGTACTTC
CSAPGGRGGLYEQYF
>TRBJ2-7|TRBD2|many|TRBV19
TGTGCCAGTAGTATCTCAGCGGGAGGGTACGAGCAGTACTTC
CASSISAGGYEQYF
>TRBJ1-4|NA|many|TRBV12-3/TRBV12-4
TGTGCCAGCAGTCGGACGTCTGCTAATGAAAAACTGTTTTTT
CASSRTSANEKLFF
>TRBJ2-3|NA|NA|TRBV5-1
TGCGCCAGCAGCTTGCGAGTGGCAGATACGCAGTATTTT
CASSLRVADTQYF
>TRBJ2-2|NA|many|TRBV5-1
TGCGCCAGCAGCCCTACGGCTATCACCGGGGAGCTGTTTTTT
CASSPTAITGELFF
>TRBJ2-1|NA|large|TRBV19
TGTGCCAGTAGTTCCTCTTGGGGCAGTGAGCAGTTCTTC
CASSSSWGSEQFF
>TRBJ2-7|NA|many|TRBV19
TGTGCCAGTGGCTTGGGGACCGAGCAGTACTTC
CASGLGTEQYF
>TRBJ2-3|NA|NA|TRBV9
TGTGCCAGCAGCGTAGAAATCCCATCGGGGCCTTGGGCAGATACGCAGTATTTT
CASSVEIPSGPWADTQYF
>TRBJ1-6|NA|many|TRBV5-1
TGCGCCAGCAGCCCGGACGGACGGAGAAATTCACCCCTCCACTTT
CASSPDGRRNSPLHF
>TRBJ2-1|TRBD2|NA|TRBV5-5
TGTGCCAGCAGCTTGGGGCTAGCGGGGTGGAATGGGCAGTTTTTC
CASSLGLAGWNGQFF
>TRBJ2-7|NA|many|TRBV10-2
TGCGCCAGCAGTGAGTCGTACTCGGTCAGGGGGGGCGAGCAGTACTTC
CASSESYSVRGGEQYF
>TRBJ2-3|NA|many|TRBV11-2
TGTGCCAGCAGCTCTGGCGGCCGCACAGATACGCAGTATTTT
CASSSGGRTDTQYF
>TRBJ2-1|NA|many|TRBV20-1
TGCAGTGCTAGAGAACGGCGCAATGAGCAGTTCTTC
CSARERRNEQFF